The table lists the clone carrying this TCR beta chain with a few counts. Its antigen remains unidentified. The CDR3 is 13 amino acids. The trim removed 6 bases at V and 3 bases at J, leaving 1 base unmatched. CDR1 MNHNS and CDR2 SASEGT come from the germline V gene. The record originates from a study of beta chain features in type 1 diabetes. Study observations and caveats: Among patients with Type 1 diabetes, TCRB CDR3s were moderately but significantly shorter in every one of the four CD4+ subsets.

CD4+ naive, central memory, regulatory and stem cell-like memory cells were sorted via CD45RO/CCR7/CD25/CD127/CD95/CD27. Reverse transcription of all isolated RNA meant that expressed TCRB transcripts were sequenced. Clones were sequenced by immunoSEQ multiplex PCR, and TCRdb holds only the in-frame ones, with some missing. The data show under 400,000 clones, 10% to 15% seen once. The receptor's source is a woman aged 18-29 years with type 1 diabetes. The genes are TRBV6-1 and TRBJ2-5, with 10 positions matching TRBD2. Sequenced sample: naive CD4+ T cells from blood. CDR3 in DNA: TGTGCCAGCAGAGCGGGGGGGAAAGAGACCCAGTACTTC. It yields the protein CASRAGGKETQYF.